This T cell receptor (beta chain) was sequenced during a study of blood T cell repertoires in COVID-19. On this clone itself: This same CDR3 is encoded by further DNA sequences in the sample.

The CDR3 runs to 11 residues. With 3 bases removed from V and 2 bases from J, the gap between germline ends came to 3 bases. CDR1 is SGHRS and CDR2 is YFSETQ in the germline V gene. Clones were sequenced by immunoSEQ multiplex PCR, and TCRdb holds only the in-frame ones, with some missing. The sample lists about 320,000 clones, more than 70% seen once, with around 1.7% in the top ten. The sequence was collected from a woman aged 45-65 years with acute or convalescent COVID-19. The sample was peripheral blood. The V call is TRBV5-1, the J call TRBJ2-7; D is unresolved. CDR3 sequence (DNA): TGCGCCAGCAGCTCTACCTACGAGCAGTACTTC. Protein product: CASSSTYEQYF.